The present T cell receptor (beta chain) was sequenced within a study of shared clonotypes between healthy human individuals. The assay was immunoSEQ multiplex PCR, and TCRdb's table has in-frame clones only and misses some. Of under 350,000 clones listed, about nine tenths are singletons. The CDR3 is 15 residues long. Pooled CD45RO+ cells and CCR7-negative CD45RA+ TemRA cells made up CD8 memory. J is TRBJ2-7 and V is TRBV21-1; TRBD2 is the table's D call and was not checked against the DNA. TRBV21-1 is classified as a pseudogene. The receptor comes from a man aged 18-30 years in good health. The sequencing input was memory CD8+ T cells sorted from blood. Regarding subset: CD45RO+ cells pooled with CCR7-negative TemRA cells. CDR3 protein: CASSNPVLILYEQYF. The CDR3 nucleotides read TGTGCCAGCAGCAACCCGGTATTAATACTCTACGAGCAGTACTTC.